The rows below give T cell receptor beta chains drawn from one sample of a study of shared clonotypes between healthy human individuals. Assay used: immunoSEQ multiplex PCR; TCRdb lists only in-frame clones, some missing. Altogether some 490,000 clones are present, roughly 80% being singletons, with the ten largest covering roughly 12%. The sequencing input was PBMCs. All receptors come from a woman aged 35 to 49 in good health. Some clones in this sample may be carry-over from other donors' samples. The CDR3 runs from the conserved cysteine through the conserved F or W.

v_gene | CDR3aa
TRBV7-8 | CASSVPSYNEQFF
TRBV25-1 | CASSPGLNTEAFF
TRBV9 | CASSKATGETQYF
TRBV2 | CASRGQGSKTQYF
TRBV6-6 | CASAGQGTVYSPLHF
TRBV28 | CASSRSTIEQFF
TRBV30 | CAWSVGTKETQYF
TRBV15 | CATSRDTGFDSPLHF
TRBV5-4 | CASSPAKATGELFF
TRBV2 | CASTAGSLTF
TRBV2 | CASSELPRSRYTF
TRBV7-8 | CASSSGGQQYF
TRBV29-1 | CSVESGVDIIYF
TRBV4-1 | CASSPAASAKAEQYF
TRBV4-2 | CASSPKADTNYGYTF
TRBV28 | CASAVNTEAFF
TRBV9 | CASSVAGLAGPQYF
TRBV21-1 | CASSKGSPFPPSHLAEQYF
TRBV5-1 | CASATSGSESDTQYF
TRBV19 | CASKTSGETQYF
TRBV2 | CASGPNRGKNTEAFF
TRBV4-1 | CASSQEGTSGSLETQYF
TRBV15 | CATCRNTGELFF
TRBV2 | CASTNGGTEAFF
TRBV19 | CASRSKGANTEAFF
TRBV9 | CASAPGDRLPGELFF
TRBV18 | CASSRTGENEKLFF
TRBV7-8 | CASSALLRVGEAFF
TRBV4-2 | CASSQEIAGVGHNEQFF
TRBV28 | CASRADRGRRETQYF
TRBV6-1 | CASSEQGLAVYEQYF
TRBV5-8 | CASSLRRGRPGTYEQYF
TRBV6-1 | CASSEQGGVGEKLFF
TRBV5-1 | CASSLGDSPHQPQHF
TRBV30 | CAWSVGPYGYTF
TRBV18 | CASSGSSSASPNTGELFF
TRBV5-1 | CASSRDNDVYEQYF
TRBV14 | CASSQEGHITGELFF
TRBV4-2 | CASSQSGVETQFYGYTF
TRBV18 | CASSPAGGALYEQYF
TRBV5-1 | CASSLDRVGTEAFF
TRBV5-1 | CASSSLAGGPGEQFF
TRBV7-3 | CASSTSVNTEAFF
TRBV5-1 | CASSPRQGTSYEQYF
TRBV2 | CASRPLAGVMDEQFF
TRBV19 | CASSFGGSVYEQYF
TRBV4-1 | CASSQADRDHQPQHF
TRBV30 | CAAWTWTYEQYF
TRBV11-1 | CASSSRDREYNEQFF
TRBV7-9 | CASSSAGTGVEKLFF
TRBV5-3 | CARSLWEGASQETQYF
TRBV6-1 | CASSENLAGAPDTQYF
TRBV28 | CASSPPDRGPLFF
TRBV10-3 | CAISEGRGKSPDTQYF
TRBV28 | CASSLDRGTYEQYF